This is a list of T cell receptor beta chains from one sample in a study of shared clonotypes between healthy human individuals. Sequencing used immunoSEQ multiplex PCR; TCRdb keeps in-frame clones, though not all of them. In the table there are approximately 640,000 clones, about 90% of which are singletons. Sequenced material: memory CD8+ T cells from PBMCs. These receptors came from a man aged 18 to 29 in good health. Some clones in this sample may be carry-over from other donors' samples. Each CDR3 is given with its conserved first and last residue. Each record gives: J gene, D gene, CDR3 length, V gene, clone size, CDR3 DNA, CDR3 protein. The D gene is left open where the match is weak. Clone size is not always given. Where it is, it says once, few, many or a class for expanded clones.

j_gene: TRBJ2-1; d_gene: TRBD2; len: 16; v_gene: TRBV19; abundance: .; CDR3nt: TGTGCCAGTAACCTCGGGAGACTAGCGGGATACAATGAGCAGTTCTTC; CDR3aa: CASNLGRLAGYNEQFF
j_gene: TRBJ2-5; d_gene: .; len: 13; v_gene: TRBV19; abundance: .; CDR3nt: TGTGCCAGTAGTATAGGACACCAAGAGACCCAGTACTTC; CDR3aa: CASSIGHQETQYF
j_gene: TRBJ1-2; d_gene: TRBD1; len: 15; v_gene: TRBV7-9; abundance: .; CDR3nt: TGTGCCAGCAGCTTGGGGACAGGAAAATTGGATGGCTACACCTTC; CDR3aa: CASSLGTGKLDGYTF
j_gene: TRBJ1-4; d_gene: .; len: 16; v_gene: TRBV7-6; abundance: .; CDR3nt: TGTGCCAGCAGCTTAGAATTTTCGGGGAAGGGCGAAAAACTGTTTTTT; CDR3aa: CASSLEFSGKGEKLFF
j_gene: TRBJ2-1; d_gene: .; len: 15; v_gene: TRBV15; abundance: .; CDR3nt: TGTGCCACCCAGGACCAATACCGGGACTACAATGAGCAGTTCTTC; CDR3aa: CATQDQYRDYNEQFF
j_gene: TRBJ1-5; d_gene: .; len: 15; v_gene: TRBV19; abundance: .; CDR3nt: TGTGCCAGTAGTATTCAGGGTCAGGGGCGGGCGCCCCAGCATTTT; CDR3aa: CASSIQGQGRAPQHF
j_gene: TRBJ2-1; d_gene: .; len: 15; v_gene: TRBV13; abundance: .; CDR3nt: TGTGCCAGCAGCTTAATTGGGACGCTGAGCGATGAGCAGTTCTTC; CDR3aa: CASSLIGTLSDEQFF
j_gene: TRBJ2-5; d_gene: .; len: 15; v_gene: TRBV10-3; abundance: .; CDR3nt: TGTGCCATCAGTGAGTCGATCGCTTATCAAGAGACCCAGTACTTC; CDR3aa: CAISESIAYQETQYF
j_gene: TRBJ2-7; d_gene: .; len: 14; v_gene: TRBV27; abundance: .; CDR3nt: TGTGCCAGCAGCACTACAGGTCGCTCCTACGAGCAGTACTTC; CDR3aa: CASSTTGRSYEQYF
j_gene: TRBJ2-1; d_gene: .; len: 17; v_gene: TRBV19; abundance: .; CDR3nt: TGTGCCAGTAGTATCCCCCTGGTCCAGCAAATCTCCAATGAGCAGTTCTTC; CDR3aa: CASSIPLVQQISNEQFF
j_gene: TRBJ2-7; d_gene: TRBD2; len: 15; v_gene: TRBV10-3; abundance: .; CDR3nt: TGTGCCATCAGCCTACGGGGGGAACAAACCTACGAGCAGTACTTC; CDR3aa: CAISLRGEQTYEQYF
j_gene: TRBJ2-3; d_gene: .; len: 15; v_gene: TRBV19; abundance: .; CDR3nt: TGTGCCAGCTCTCATGGCGCGGGGTTGGCAGATACGCAGTATTTT; CDR3aa: CASSHGAGLADTQYF
j_gene: TRBJ2-7; d_gene: .; len: 13; v_gene: TRBV7-9; abundance: .; CDR3nt: TGTGCCAGCAGCGGTGCACAGACCTACGAGCAGTACTTC; CDR3aa: CASSGAQTYEQYF
j_gene: TRBJ2-7; d_gene: .; len: 13; v_gene: TRBV5-1; abundance: .; CDR3nt: TGCGCCAGCAGCCCGACAGGATTCTACGAGCAGTACTTC; CDR3aa: CASSPTGFYEQYF
j_gene: TRBJ1-1; d_gene: .; len: 14; v_gene: TRBV19; abundance: .; CDR3nt: TGTGCCAGTATGGGGGGTGTATGGCGGACTGAAGCTTTCTTT; CDR3aa: CASMGGVWRTEAFF
j_gene: TRBJ1-3; d_gene: .; len: 14; v_gene: TRBV7-8; abundance: .; CDR3nt: TGTGCCAGACCGACAGTTATCTCTGGAAACACCATATATTTT; CDR3aa: CARPTVISGNTIYF
j_gene: TRBJ1-2; d_gene: .; len: 13; v_gene: TRBV4-1; abundance: once; CDR3nt: TGCGCCAGCAGCCAAGCCACTAACTATGGCTACACCTTC; CDR3aa: CASSQATNYGYTF
j_gene: TRBJ2-7; d_gene: TRBD1; len: 14; v_gene: TRBV6-5; abundance: .; CDR3nt: TGTGCCAGCCGCTGGGGACAGGGGGCCTACGAGCAGTACTTC; CDR3aa: CASRWGQGAYEQYF
j_gene: TRBJ1-2; d_gene: .; len: 14; v_gene: TRBV7-9; abundance: .; CDR3nt: TGTGCCAGCAGCTTAGCGCCAGGATTCTATGGCTACACCTTC; CDR3aa: CASSLAPGFYGYTF
j_gene: TRBJ2-7; d_gene: .; len: 12; v_gene: TRBV29-1; abundance: .; CDR3nt: TGCAGCGTGAAGACTTTATCCTACGAGCAGTACTTC; CDR3aa: CSVKTLSYEQYF
j_gene: TRBJ2-5; d_gene: TRBD2; len: 14; v_gene: TRBV4-1; abundance: .; CDR3nt: TGCGCCAGCAGCCAACTAGCGGGGCGAGAGACCCAGTACTTC; CDR3aa: CASSQLAGRETQYF
j_gene: TRBJ1-1; d_gene: .; len: 12; v_gene: TRBV9; abundance: .; CDR3nt: TGTGCCAGCACCAGTACCTTCACTGAAGCTTTCTTT; CDR3aa: CASTSTFTEAFF
j_gene: TRBJ2-7; d_gene: TRBD2; len: 14; v_gene: TRBV6-6; abundance: .; CDR3nt: TGTGCCCTAAGCCGGGGAGGGTTTCCCCTCGAGCAGTACTTC; CDR3aa: CALSRGGFPLEQYF
j_gene: TRBJ2-5; d_gene: .; len: 14; v_gene: TRBV27; abundance: few; CDR3nt: TGTGCCAGCAGTTCCGGGTCCTCGGGGGAGACCCAGTACTTC; CDR3aa: CASSSGSSGETQYF
j_gene: TRBJ2-7; d_gene: .; len: 14; v_gene: TRBV6-6; abundance: .; CDR3nt: TGTGCCAGCAGTTACTCGGGAGGCCCCTACGAGCAGTACTTC; CDR3aa: CASSYSGGPYEQYF
j_gene: TRBJ2-5; d_gene: TRBD2; len: 18; v_gene: TRBV7-9; abundance: .; CDR3nt: TGTGCCAGCAGTTTGCCCGGACTAGCGGTCCCGCCCCAAGAGACCCAGTACTTC; CDR3aa: CASSLPGLAVPPQETQYF
j_gene: TRBJ2-1; d_gene: TRBD1; len: 15; v_gene: TRBV27; abundance: .; CDR3nt: TGTGCCAGCAGTTTTGGCAGGACAGGACTCAATGAGCAGTTCTTC; CDR3aa: CASSFGRTGLNEQFF
j_gene: TRBJ2-7; d_gene: TRBD1; len: 15; v_gene: TRBV7-9; abundance: .; CDR3nt: TGTGCCAGCAGAGACAACAGGGGGCTATCCTACGAGCAGTACTTC; CDR3aa: CASRDNRGLSYEQYF
j_gene: TRBJ1-6; d_gene: .; len: 16; v_gene: TRBV7-9; abundance: few; CDR3nt: TGTGCCAGCAGCCCCTTCCTTGGACCTGGGGATTCACCCCTCCACTTT; CDR3aa: CASSPFLGPGDSPLHF